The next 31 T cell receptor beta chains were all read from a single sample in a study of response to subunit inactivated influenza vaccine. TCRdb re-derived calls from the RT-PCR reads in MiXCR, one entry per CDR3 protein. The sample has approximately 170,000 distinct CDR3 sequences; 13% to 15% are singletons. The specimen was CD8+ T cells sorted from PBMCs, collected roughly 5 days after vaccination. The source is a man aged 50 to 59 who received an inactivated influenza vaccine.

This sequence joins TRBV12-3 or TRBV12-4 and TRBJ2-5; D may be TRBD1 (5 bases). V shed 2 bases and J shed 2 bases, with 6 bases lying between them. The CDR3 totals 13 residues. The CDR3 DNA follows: TGTGCCAGCAGTTTATCAGGGCAAGAGACCCAGTACTTC. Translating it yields CASSLSGQETQYF.

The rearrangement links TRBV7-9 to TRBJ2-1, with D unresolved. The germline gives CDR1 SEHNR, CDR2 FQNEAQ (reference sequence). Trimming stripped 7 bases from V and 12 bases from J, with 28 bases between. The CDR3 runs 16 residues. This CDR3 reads CASTFFPRKGEGWQFF. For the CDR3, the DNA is TGTGCCAGCACCTTCTTTCCGAGGAAGGGTGAAGGGTGGCAGTTCTTC.

CDR3 coding DNA: TGTGCCAGCAGTCTCGACGGTGCAACTAATGAAAAACTGTTTTTT. This sequence encodes CASSLDGATNEKLFF. The V call is TRBV12-3 or TRBV12-4, the J call TRBJ1-4; the D is unclear. The CDR3 is made up of 15 amino acids. Trimming stripped 5 bases from V and 0 bases from J, with 10 bases between.

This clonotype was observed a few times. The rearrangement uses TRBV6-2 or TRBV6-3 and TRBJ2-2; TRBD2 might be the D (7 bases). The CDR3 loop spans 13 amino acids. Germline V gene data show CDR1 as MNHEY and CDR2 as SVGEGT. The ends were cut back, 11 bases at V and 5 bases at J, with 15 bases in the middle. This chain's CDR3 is CAAGEGETGELFF. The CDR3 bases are TGTGCCGCGGGAGAGGGGGAAACCGGGGAGCTGTTTTTT.

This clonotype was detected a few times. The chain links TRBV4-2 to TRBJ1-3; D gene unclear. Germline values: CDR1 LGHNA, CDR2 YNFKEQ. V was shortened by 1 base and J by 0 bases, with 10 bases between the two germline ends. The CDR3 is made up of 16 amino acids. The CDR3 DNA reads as TGTGCCAGCAGCCAAGTGACCCGGAGCTCTGGAAACACCATATATTTT. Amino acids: CASSQVTRSSGNTIYF.

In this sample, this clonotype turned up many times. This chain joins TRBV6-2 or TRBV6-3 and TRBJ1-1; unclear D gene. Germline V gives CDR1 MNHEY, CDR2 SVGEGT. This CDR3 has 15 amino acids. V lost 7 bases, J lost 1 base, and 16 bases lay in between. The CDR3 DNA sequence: TGTGCCAGCACCATCATCTCGGAGGGGAACACTGAAGCTTTCTTT. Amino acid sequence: CASTIISEGNTEAFF.

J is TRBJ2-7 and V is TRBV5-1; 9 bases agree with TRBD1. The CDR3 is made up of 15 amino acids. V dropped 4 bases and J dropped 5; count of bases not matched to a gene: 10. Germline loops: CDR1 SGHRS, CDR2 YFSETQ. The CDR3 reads CASSEGQGIFHEQYF. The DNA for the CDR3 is TGCGCCAGCAGCGAGGGACAGGGTATATTCCACGAGCAGTACTTC.

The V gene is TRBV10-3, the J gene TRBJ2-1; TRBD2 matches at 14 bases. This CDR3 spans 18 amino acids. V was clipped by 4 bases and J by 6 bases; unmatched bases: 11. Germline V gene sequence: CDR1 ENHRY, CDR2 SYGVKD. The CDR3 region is CAISGQGTSGSRLNEQFF. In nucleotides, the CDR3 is TGTGCCATCAGTGGCCAGGGGACTAGCGGGAGCCGGCTCAATGAGCAGTTCTTC.

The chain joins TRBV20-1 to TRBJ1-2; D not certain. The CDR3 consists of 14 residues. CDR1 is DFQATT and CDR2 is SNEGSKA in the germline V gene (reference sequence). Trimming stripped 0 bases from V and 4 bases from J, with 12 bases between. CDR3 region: CSARDPGTSYGYTF. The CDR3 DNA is TGCAGTGCTAGAGACCCAGGTACCTCCTATGGCTACACCTTC.

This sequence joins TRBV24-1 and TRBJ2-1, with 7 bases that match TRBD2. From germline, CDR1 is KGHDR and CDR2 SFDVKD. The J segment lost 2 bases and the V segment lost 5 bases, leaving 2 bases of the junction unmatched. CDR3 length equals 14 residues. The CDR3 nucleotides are TGTGCCACCAGTGGCGGGAGAACCTACAATGAGCAGTTCTTC. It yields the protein CATSGGRTYNEQFF.

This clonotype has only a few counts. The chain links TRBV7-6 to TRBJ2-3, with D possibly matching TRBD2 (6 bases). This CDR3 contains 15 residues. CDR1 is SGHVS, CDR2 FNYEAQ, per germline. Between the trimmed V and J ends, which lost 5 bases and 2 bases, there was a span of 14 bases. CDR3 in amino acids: CASSPGLYTTDTQYF. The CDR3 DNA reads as TGTGCCAGCAGCCCGGGACTTTACACCACAGATACGCAGTATTTT.

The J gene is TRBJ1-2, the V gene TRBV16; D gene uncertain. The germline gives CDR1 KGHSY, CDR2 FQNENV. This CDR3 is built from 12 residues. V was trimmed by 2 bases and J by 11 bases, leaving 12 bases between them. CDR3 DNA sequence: TGTGCCAGCAGCCAAGTCCGGCCGGCTTACACCTTC. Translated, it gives CASSQVRPAYTF.

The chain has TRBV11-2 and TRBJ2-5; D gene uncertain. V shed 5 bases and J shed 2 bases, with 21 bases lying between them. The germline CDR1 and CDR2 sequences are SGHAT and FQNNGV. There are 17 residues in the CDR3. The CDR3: CASSHYLRQRLQETQYF. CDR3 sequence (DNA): TGTGCCAGCAGCCACTATTTGAGGCAAAGACTTCAAGAGACCCAGTACTTC.

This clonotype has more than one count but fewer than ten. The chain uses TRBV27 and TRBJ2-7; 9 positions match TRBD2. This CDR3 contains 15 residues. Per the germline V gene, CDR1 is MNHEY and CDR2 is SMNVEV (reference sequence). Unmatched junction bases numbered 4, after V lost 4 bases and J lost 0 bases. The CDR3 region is CASSYVAGDSYEQYF. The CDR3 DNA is TGTGCCAGCAGTTACGTAGCGGGGGACTCCTACGAGCAGTACTTC.

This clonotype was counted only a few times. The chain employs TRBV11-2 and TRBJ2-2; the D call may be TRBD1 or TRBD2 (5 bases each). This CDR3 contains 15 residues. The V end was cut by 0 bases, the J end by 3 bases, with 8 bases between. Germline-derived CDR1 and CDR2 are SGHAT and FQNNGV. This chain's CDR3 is CASSLERGDTGELFF. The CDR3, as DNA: TGTGCCAGCAGCTTAGAGCGAGGGGACACCGGGGAGCTGTTTTTT.

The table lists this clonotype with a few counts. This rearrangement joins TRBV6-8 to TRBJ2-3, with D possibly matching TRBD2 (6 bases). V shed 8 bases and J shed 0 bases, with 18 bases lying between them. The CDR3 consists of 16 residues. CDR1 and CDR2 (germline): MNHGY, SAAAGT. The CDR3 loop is CASWTTGDGSTDTQYF. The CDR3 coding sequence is TGTGCCAGCTGGACAACGGGGGATGGTAGCACAGATACGCAGTATTTT.

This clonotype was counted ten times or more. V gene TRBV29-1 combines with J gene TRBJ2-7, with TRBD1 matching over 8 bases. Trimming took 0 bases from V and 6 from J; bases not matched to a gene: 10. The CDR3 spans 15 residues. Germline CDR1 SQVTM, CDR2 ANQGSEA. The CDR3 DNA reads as TGCAGCGTTGAAGATGAGGGACAGGTTTTTCGCGAGCAGTACTTC. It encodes CSVEDEGQVFREQYF.

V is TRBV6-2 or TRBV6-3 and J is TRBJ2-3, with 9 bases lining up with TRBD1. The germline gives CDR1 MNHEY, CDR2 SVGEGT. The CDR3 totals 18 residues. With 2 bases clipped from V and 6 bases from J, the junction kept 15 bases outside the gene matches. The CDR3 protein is CASSYENPGQGNMDTQYF. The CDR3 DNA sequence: TGTGCCAGCAGTTACGAGAATCCGGGACAGGGAAATATGGATACGCAGTATTTT.

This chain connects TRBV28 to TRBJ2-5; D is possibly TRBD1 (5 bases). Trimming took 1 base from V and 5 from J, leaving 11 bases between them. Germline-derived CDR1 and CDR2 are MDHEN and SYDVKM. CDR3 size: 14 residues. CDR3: CASSLLGVRETQYF. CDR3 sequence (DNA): TGTGCCAGCAGTTTATTAGGGGTGCGGGAGACCCAGTACTTC.

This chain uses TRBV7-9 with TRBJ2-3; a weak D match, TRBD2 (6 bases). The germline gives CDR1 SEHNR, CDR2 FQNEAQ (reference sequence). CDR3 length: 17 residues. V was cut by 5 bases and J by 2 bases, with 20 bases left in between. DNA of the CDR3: TGTGCCAGCAGCCCTTTTAGCGGAACAAGCGACACAGATACGCAGTATTTT. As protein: CASSPFSGTSDTDTQYF.

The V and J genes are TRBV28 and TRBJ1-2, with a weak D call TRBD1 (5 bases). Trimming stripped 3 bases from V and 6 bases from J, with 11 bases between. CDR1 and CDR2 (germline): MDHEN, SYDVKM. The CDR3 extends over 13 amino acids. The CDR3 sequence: CASSFRVGDGYTF. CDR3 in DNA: TGTGCCAGCAGTTTCAGGGTAGGGGATGGCTACACCTTC.

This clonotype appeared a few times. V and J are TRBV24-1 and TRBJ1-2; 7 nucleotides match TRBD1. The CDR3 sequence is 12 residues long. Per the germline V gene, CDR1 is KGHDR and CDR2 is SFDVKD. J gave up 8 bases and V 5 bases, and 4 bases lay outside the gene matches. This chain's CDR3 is CATSVGQEGYTF. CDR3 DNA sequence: TGTGCCACCAGTGTTGGACAGGAGGGCTACACCTTC.

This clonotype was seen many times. In DNA form, the CDR3 reads TGTGCCAGCAGTTTAGGCAGTTACAATGAGCAGTTCTTC. Its protein product is CASSLGSYNEQFF. This rearrangement joins TRBV12-3 or TRBV12-4 to TRBJ2-1, with D unresolved. V dropped 1 base and J dropped 4 bases, with 5 bases sitting between them. This CDR3 region has 13 residues.

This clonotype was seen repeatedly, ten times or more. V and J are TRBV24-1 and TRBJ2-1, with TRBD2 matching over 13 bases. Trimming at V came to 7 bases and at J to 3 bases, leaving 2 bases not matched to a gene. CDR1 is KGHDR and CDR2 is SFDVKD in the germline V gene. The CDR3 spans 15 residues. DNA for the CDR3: TGTGCCACCAGCTGGACTAGCGGGAGCTACAATGAGCAGTTCTTC. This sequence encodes CATSWTSGSYNEQFF.

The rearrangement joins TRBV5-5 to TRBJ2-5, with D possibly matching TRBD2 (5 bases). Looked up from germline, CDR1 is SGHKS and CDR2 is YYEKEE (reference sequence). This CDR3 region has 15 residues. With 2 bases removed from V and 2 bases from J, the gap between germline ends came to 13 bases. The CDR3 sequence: CASSLLRVPQETQYF. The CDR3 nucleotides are TGTGCCAGCAGCTTACTGAGGGTACCACAAGAGACCCAGTACTTC.

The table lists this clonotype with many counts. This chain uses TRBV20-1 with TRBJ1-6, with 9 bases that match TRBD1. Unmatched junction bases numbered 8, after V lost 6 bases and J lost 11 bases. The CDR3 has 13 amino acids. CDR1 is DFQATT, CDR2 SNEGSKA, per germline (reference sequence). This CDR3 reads CSAYGQGSAPLHF. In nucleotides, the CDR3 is TGCAGTGCCTATGGACAGGGGTCGGCACCCCTCCACTTT.

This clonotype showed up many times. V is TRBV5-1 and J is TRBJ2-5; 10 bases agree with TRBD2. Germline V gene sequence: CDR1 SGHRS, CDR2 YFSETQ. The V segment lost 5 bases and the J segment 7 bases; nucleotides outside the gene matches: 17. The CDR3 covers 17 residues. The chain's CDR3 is CASSFPSGSFPAVTQYF. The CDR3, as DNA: TGCGCCAGCAGTTTCCCTAGCGGGAGTTTTCCGGCTGTGACCCAGTACTTC.

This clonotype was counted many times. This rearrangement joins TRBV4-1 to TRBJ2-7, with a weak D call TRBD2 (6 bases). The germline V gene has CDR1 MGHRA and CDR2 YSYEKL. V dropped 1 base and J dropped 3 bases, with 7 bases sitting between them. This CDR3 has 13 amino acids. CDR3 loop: CASSQGLDYEQYF. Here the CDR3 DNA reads TGCGCCAGCAGCCAAGGACTAGACTACGAGCAGTACTTC.

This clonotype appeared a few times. The CDR3 spells CASSLLGGEETQYF. The CDR3, as DNA: TGTGCCAGCAGCTTATTAGGGGGCGAGGAGACCCAGTACTTC. The gene calls are TRBV7-8 and TRBJ2-5; 7 bases align to TRBD1. CDR3 length equals 14 residues. V trimming: 2 bases; J trimming: 5 bases; junction bases outside the gene matches: 5. CDR1 is SGHVS and CDR2 is FQNEAQ in the germline V gene. Filled out from reference TRBV7-8 and TRBJ2-5, the complete variable domain reads GAGVSQSPRYKVAKRGQDVALRCDPISGHVSLFWYQQALGQGPEFLTYFQNEAQLDKSGLPSDRFFAERPEGSVSTLKIQRTQQEDSAVYLCASSLLGGEETQYFGPGTRLLVL.

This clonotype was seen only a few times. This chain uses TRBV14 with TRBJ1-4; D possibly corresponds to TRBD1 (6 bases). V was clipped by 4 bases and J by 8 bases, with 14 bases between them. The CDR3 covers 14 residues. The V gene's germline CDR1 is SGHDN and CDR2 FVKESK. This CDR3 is CASSLWGTSEKLFF. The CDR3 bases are TGTGCCAGCAGCCTTTGGGGGACATCCGAAAAACTGTTTTTT.

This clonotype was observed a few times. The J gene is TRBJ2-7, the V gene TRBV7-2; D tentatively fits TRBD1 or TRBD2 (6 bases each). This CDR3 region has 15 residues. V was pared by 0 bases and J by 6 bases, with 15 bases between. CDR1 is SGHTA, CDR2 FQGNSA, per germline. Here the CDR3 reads CASSLARGAGFEQYF. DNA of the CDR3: TGTGCCAGCAGCTTAGCGAGGGGGGCTGGATTCGAGCAGTACTTC.